This TCR beta chain was obtained from a study of shared clonotypes between healthy human individuals (dated by TCRdb to 2020 to 2021). With regard to the full study: The cohort included a few men and a couple of women between 18 and 49 years of age. For each donor, CD4 naive and CD4 memory were each run on three plates, CD8 naive on two plates, and CD8 memory on one plate. Blood TCR repertoires of about 5 healthy adults were deeply sequenced to estimate repertoire size and the extent of clonotype sharing between individuals. To increase sequencing depth and limit assay-specific biases, TCR repertoire library preparation and sequencing were carried out by different laboratories using diverse techniques. Each donor's leukapheresis produced roughly between roughly 0.85 and 10 billion PBMCs. Here is what the overall study found, with its caveats: Sampling was limited to blood, and TCR repertoires in tissue likely differ from TCR repertoires in blood. The small number of donors limited the genetic and exposure-history diversity represented. Incomplete sequencing was indicated by rarefaction of sorted-subset datasets, despite the large sequencing depth. Compared with non-shared clonotypes, the clonotypes found in all four sorted-subset donors had higher generation probabilities. Pairwise subsampling led to the expectation that sequencing depth would affect the degree of clonotype sharing among donors. Estimated clonotype richness was generally larger for naive than for memory subsets. Across four donors, approximately 4.6% of naive CD4, around 3.5% of naive CD8, 2% to 2.5% of memory CD4, and roughly 0.41% of memory CD8 clonotypes were shared.

Comment on this clone: The target of this receptor is not known. Base-call qualities are not available, and no considerably larger clone is one nucleotide away. The sample has other DNA sequences that encode this CDR3 too.

Using the deep immunoSEQ assay, multiplex PCR amplified TCR CDR3 regions from genomic DNA. For each cell subset, the extracted genomic DNA was distributed evenly across all wells of several immunoSEQ 96-well plates, and each plate served as one replicate. For sorted subsets, approximately 190 ng of genomic DNA, equivalent to around 31,000 T cell genomes, went into each replicate PCR. Purified libraries were measured with a Qubit 3.0 fluorometer, size-checked on a Bioanalyzer 2100, and measured again with the KAPA Library Quantification kit. Each immunoSEQ 96-well plate was sequenced on its own single-read 150-cycle Illumina NextSeq 550 flow cell. The paper's processing steps were these. Because the immunoSEQ output included only junctional sequences and no quality scores, the filtering could not be the same as the filtering used for full-length reads. Sequences were annotated with PyIR, a Python wrapper for IgBLAST v1.9, and V/J genes and CDR3 were assigned using IMGT germline references. Reads were removed for weak V/J assignments (E-value above 1e-6), missing CDR3, stop codons, out-of-frame junctions, or ambiguous translated residues. V3J clonotypes were defined as sequences sharing an identical inferred V gene, J gene, and CDR3 amino acid sequence. To compute the percentage overlap between repertoires, the number of shared unique clonotypes was divided by the size of the smaller repertoire. Richness of each repertoire was evaluated using RTK rarefaction, the Chao1 estimator, and Recon v2.1 estimates of unobserved clonotypes. Generation probabilities for all TCRbeta clonotypes obtained by the gDNA method from a few donors were computed using OLGA. TCRdb retrieved this table from immuneACCESS and kept in-frame rearrangements only. Not all clones are present; in checked studies, unresolved V genes account for under half, and no reason is known for the remainder. For V, J and clone size, that table is used; D and trimming come from the DNA. Counted in this sample were 1.6 million or so clones; 96% of them appeared once. The top ten hold 1% to 1.5% of the sample.

Donors were healthy HIV-negative adults with no recently reported acute infections or vaccinations. Every donor was a Caucasian adult living in Nashville, Tennessee, USA. CD4+ T cells were enriched by magnetic negative selection; naive cells were then positively selected on CD45RA, and the negative fraction formed the memory subset. Blood was obtained by leukapheresis, after which PBMCs were separated by Ficoll-Histopaque density gradient centrifugation and cryopreserved in liquid nitrogen vapor phase. Analytical flow cytometry was used to check the purity and quantity of every magnetically sorted T cell population. Each sorted fraction had its genomic DNA isolated and then quantified by UV absorbance on a Nanodrop 2000c. Looking up the germline V gene (reference sequence) yields CDR1 LNHNV and CDR2 YYDKDF. The CDR3 goes from the cysteine to the phenylalanine over 14 residues. The retained sequence is limited to the CDR3, 42 bases, with the frame set at the first base. V gives up 0 bases and J gives up 3 bases, and the segment between their germline ends measures 9 bases.

The sequence was collected from a young man in good health. The sequenced sample was naive CD4+ T cells sorted from blood. What the cell subset or site label conveys for this sample: CD45RA+ positively selected. The chain is made from TRBV15 and TRBJ2-7; the D region possibly corresponds to TRBD1 (6 bases align). The sequenced DNA is TGTGCCACCAGCAGAGACAGGGGCAGCTACGAGCAGTACTTC. Its protein is CATSRDRGSYEQYF.